These T cell receptor beta chains were read from a single sample in a study of T cell responses to AZD1222 COVID-19 vaccine. TCRdb keeps only in-frame clones here, not all; method: immunoSEQ multiplex PCR. The table records 120,000 or so clones, about 88% of them present only once. The source was peripheral blood, collected 28 days after the second AZD1222 dose. The receptors originated from an adult who received the AZD1222 COVID-19 vaccine. CDR3s include the opening cysteine and the closing phenylalanine or tryptophan. The order of the fields is clone size, V gene, J gene, D gene, CDR3 DNA, CDR3 protein. D genes are given only for firm matches. Where a row states a size, it is once, few, many or the class of an expanded clone; other rows omit it.

few	TRBV7-2	TRBJ2-7	TRBD1	TGTGCCAGCAGCTTAGGGCCGGGACAGGGGGCCGAGCAGTACTTC	CASSLGPGQGAEQYF
NA	TRBV7-9	TRBJ2-2	TRBD2	TGTGCCAGCAGCCCTCTAGCGGTGAACACCGGGGAGCTGTTTTTT	CASSPLAVNTGELFF
NA	TRBV18	TRBJ2-2	NA	TGTGCCAGCTCACCGGGGACATTGGCGAACACCGGGGAGCTGTTTTTT	CASSPGTLANTGELFF
once	TRBV4-1	TRBJ2-1	TRBD2	TGCGCCAGCAGCCAAGAAGTGGACGGGGGGGCCCGTGAGCAGTTCTTC	CASSQEVDGGAREQFF
NA	TRBV6-5	TRBJ1-6	TRBD1	TGTGCCAGCAGTCCGGACAGGGGCGGTTCACCCCTCCACTTT	CASSPDRGGSPLHF
NA	TRBV7-2	TRBJ2-3	TRBD2	TGTGCCAGCAGCCCTAGCGGGGGGGCAGGAGATACGCAGTATTTT	CASSPSGGAGDTQYF
NA	TRBV5-1	TRBJ2-1	TRBD2	TGCGCCAGCAGCTTGATCGTACTAGCGGAGGGACACAATGAGCAGTTCTTC	CASSLIVLAEGHNEQFF
once	TRBV9	TRBJ2-2	NA	TGTGCCAGCAGCGTAGGAACGAAGACCGGGGAGCTGTTTTTT	CASSVGTKTGELFF
NA	TRBV6-5	TRBJ1-6	TRBD1	TGTGCCAGCAGTACAGGGGATTTTTCACCCCTCCACTTT	CASSTGDFSPLHF
once	TRBV27	TRBJ2-7	TRBD1	TGTGCCAGCAGTCCGCTAGGACAGGTCTCCTACGAGCAGTACTTC	CASSPLGQVSYEQYF
NA	TRBV7-4	TRBJ1-2	NA	TGTGCCAGCAGCCCACCGTCCCGGGACATTTATGGCTACACCTTC	CASSPPSRDIYGYTF
NA	TRBV5-1	TRBJ2-5	NA	TGCGCCAGCAGCCCGGGACCGGTGGAGACCCAGTACTTC	CASSPGPVETQYF
once	TRBV7-2	TRBJ1-1	NA	TGTGCCAGCAGCCCGTATGACCGTGGACCTACTCCTTTCTTT	CASSPYDRGPTPFF
NA	TRBV5-1	TRBJ2-3	NA	TGCGCCAGCAGCTCCCTTACAGGCCCAGATACGCAGTATTTT	CASSSLTGPDTQYF
NA	TRBV18	TRBJ1-2	TRBD1	TGTGCCAGCTCACCCGGGACAGGTCGATATGGCTACACCTTC	CASSPGTGRYGYTF
NA	TRBV3-1/TRBV3-2	TRBJ1-3	NA	TGTGCCAGCAGCCAGACGGGGGGCCCTGGAAACACCATATATTTT	CASSQTGGPGNTIYF
NA	TRBV18	TRBJ1-3	NA	TGTGCCAGCTCAACCGGGCCTCCAAGCTCTGGAAACACCATATATTTT	CASSTGPPSSGNTIYF
NA	TRBV11-3	TRBJ2-7	NA	TGTGCCAGCAGCTTAGGAGTAGCGGATGCGTACGAGCAGTACTTC	CASSLGVADAYEQYF
NA	TRBV25-1	TRBJ1-1	NA	TGTGCCAGCCGCTACGGGACTGAAGCTTTCTTT	CASRYGTEAFF
NA	TRBV7-2	TRBJ2-7	NA	TGTGCCAGCAGCTTAAATAGGGCGGCGGGGGCCGAGCAGTACTTC	CASSLNRAAGAEQYF
NA	TRBV19	TRBJ2-3	TRBD1	TGTGCCAGTAGTGTACAGGGGGCTAGCACAGATACGCAGTATTTT	CASSVQGASTDTQYF
NA	TRBV3-1/TRBV3-2	TRBJ1-2	NA	TGTGCCAGCAGCCTCCGCAACTATGGCTACACCTTC	CASSLRNYGYTF
NA	TRBV28	TRBJ1-4	NA	TGTGCCAGCAGTTGGACGGGTAATGAAAAACTGTTTTTT	CASSWTGNEKLFF
NA	TRBV9	TRBJ1-5	TRBD1	TGTGCCAGCAGCGCCTTTACAGGGGCCCATCAGCCCCAGCATTTT	CASSAFTGAHQPQHF
NA	TRBV5-1	TRBJ1-1	NA	TGCGCCAGCAGTTTGGGGCAATCCGTCTCTGAAGCTTTCTTT	CASSLGQSVSEAFF
NA	TRBV4-3	TRBJ2-7	NA	TGCGCCAGCAGCCAAGAGGAGGAAGTTTTGCCCTACGAGCAGTACTTC	CASSQEEEVLPYEQYF
NA	TRBV19	TRBJ2-4	NA	TGTGCCAGTAGTCCTTTGACGCTCTCAGGGGTCAAAAACATTCAGTACTTC	CASSPLTLSGVKNIQYF
NA	TRBV3-1/TRBV3-2	TRBJ2-7	NA	TGTGCCAGCAGCCAAGATAGGAGGGTAACTAACTACGAGCAGTACTTC	CASSQDRRVTNYEQYF
once	TRBV5-4	TRBJ1-4	TRBD1	TGTGCCAGCAGCTCCGGACAGGGTGGTGAAAAACTGTTTTTT	CASSSGQGGEKLFF
NA	TRBV7-2	TRBJ2-6	NA	TGTGCCAGCAGCCCAGCGCCACAGTCTGGGGCCAACGTCCTGACTTTC	CASSPAPQSGANVLTF
NA	TRBV6-5	TRBJ1-6	TRBD1	TGTGCCAGCAGAACAGGGGGACAGGGTAATTCACCCCTCCACTTT	CASRTGGQGNSPLHF
NA	TRBV6-4	TRBJ2-3	TRBD2	TGTGCCAGCAGTCCGGGACTATCTCCAGATACGCAGTATTTT	CASSPGLSPDTQYF
NA	TRBV28	TRBJ1-2	NA	TGTGCCAGCGGGGAGACCGCTCGGTTCGGCTACACCTTC	CASGETARFGYTF